The source of this T cell receptor (beta chain) is a study of blood T cell repertoires in COVID-19. The wider study: Specimens from acute and convalescent COVID-19 originated in the United States, Italy and Spain. Sample material is recorded as cDNA or gDNA derived from T cells, B-cell-depleted T cells, or PBMCs.

Original handling: For nucleated cells, counts were estimated from reference gene primer amplification. Sequencing was performed with immunoSEQ multiplex PCR; in TCRdb, only in-frame clones are kept and a portion is missing. V, J and clone size are taken as reported in that table, and D and trimming were inferred from the DNA itself. Counted here are roughly 300,000 clones, more than 70% occurring once; the ten biggest clones make up about 1.2%. The CDR3 runs 15 residues. Trimming shortened V by 6 bases and J by 5 bases, and 15 bases separated the two germline ends. CDR1 and CDR2 from the germline V gene are SGHRS and YFSETQ.

The chain links TRBV5-1 to TRBJ1-6; tentative D call: TRBD1 (6 bases). The sequence came from a woman between 45 and 65 years old with acute or convalescent COVID-19. Sample: peripheral blood. The CDR3 is CASTEDSTNNSPLHF. DNA of the CDR3: TGCGCCAGCACAGAGGACAGCACGAATAATTCACCCCTCCACTTT. The whole variable domain, remainder taken from reference TRBV5-1 and TRBJ1-6, is KAGVTQTPRYLIKTRGQQVTLSCSPISGHRSVSWYQQTPGQGLQFLFEYFSETQRNKGNFPGRFSGRQFSNSRSEMNVSTLELGDSALYLCASTEDSTNNSPLHFGNGTRLTVT.